Listed below are T cell receptor beta chains from one sample, sequenced in a study of blood T cell repertoires in COVID-19. Clones were sequenced by immunoSEQ multiplex PCR, and TCRdb holds only the in-frame ones, with some missing. The sample includes about 170,000 clones, 70% to 90% of them seen just once. The sequencing input was peripheral blood. These receptors originate from a woman of 80 years or more with COVID-19, enrolled during active disease. CDR3s include the opening cysteine and the closing phenylalanine or tryptophan. Each record gives: V gene, clone size, D gene, J gene, CDR3 DNA, CDR3 protein. D genes are given only for firm matches. Clone size appears in some rows only: once, few, many, or a class for an expanded clone.

>TRBV7-2|-|-|TRBJ2-2
TGTGCCAGCGGAGGCGGGGCGTACACCGGGGAGCTGTTTTTT
CASGGGAYTGELFF
>TRBV19|-|TRBD1|TRBJ1-5
TGTGCCAGTAGTACCGGACAGGGAAGGCAGCCCCAGCATTTT
CASSTGQGRQPQHF
>TRBV19|-|-|TRBJ2-3
TGTGCCAGTAGTATCTCGCGCCGTACTAGCACAGATACGCAGTATTTT
CASSISRRTSTDTQYF
>TRBV9|-|TRBD1|TRBJ2-1
TGTGCCAGCAGCGTAGGACAGGGGGCCCACAATGAGCAGTTCTTC
CASSVGQGAHNEQFF
>TRBV15|-|TRBD1|TRBJ1-4
TGTGCCACCAGCAGAACAGGGGGCTGGAATGAAAAACTGTTTTTT
CATSRTGGWNEKLFF
>TRBV28|-|TRBD1|TRBJ1-1
TGTGCCAGCAGTCCCGGGACAGCCTTCACTGAAGCTTTCTTT
CASSPGTAFTEAFF
>TRBV3-1/TRBV3-2|-|-|TRBJ1-1
TGTGCCAGCAGCCACTCCTCGGCGGGCAGAGAAGCTTTCTTT
CASSHSSAGREAFF
>TRBV19|-|TRBD2|TRBJ2-1
TGTGCCAGCGGGACTAGGAGGGGGAATGAGCAGTTCTTC
CASGTRRGNEQFF
>TRBV28|-|TRBD1|TRBJ1-4
TGTGCCAGCAATGCCTATGGGACAGGGATTGAAAAACTGTTTTTT
CASNAYGTGIEKLFF
>TRBV7-9|-|-|TRBJ2-1
TGTGCCAGCAGCTTAGTTTCGGGGGGCCGCAATGAGCAGTTCTTC
CASSLVSGGRNEQFF
>TRBV7-8|once|TRBD1|TRBJ2-6
TGTGCCAGCAGCTCCCGATCAGGGGGCACTGGGGCCAACGTCCTGACTTTC
CASSSRSGGTGANVLTF
>TRBV7-2|-|-|TRBJ1-3
TGTGCCAGCACCGCGGGACTCGCTGGAAACACCATATATTTT
CASTAGLAGNTIYF
>TRBV2|-|-|TRBJ1-2
TGTGCCAGCAGTCGCGACAGGATCTATGGCTACACCTTC
CASSRDRIYGYTF
>TRBV7-6|few|-|TRBJ2-3
TGTGCCAGCAGCTCGGGACAACCCTACACAGATACGCAGTATTTT
CASSSGQPYTDTQYF
>TRBV27|-|TRBD1|TRBJ2-7
TGTGCCAGCAGTTTAAGAGGGGGCTCACCGGCTCGCGAGCAGTACTTC
CASSLRGGSPAREQYF
>TRBV4-3|-|-|TRBJ2-5
TGCGCCAGCAGCCAAGGGACAAACCAAGAGACCCAGTACTTC
CASSQGTNQETQYF
>TRBV11-3|-|-|TRBJ1-1
TGTGCCAGCAGCTTAGGCAGGGACACTGAAGCTTTCTTT
CASSLGRDTEAFF
>TRBV18|-|-|TRBJ2-1
TGTGCCAGCTCACCCTCATCGGGACAAACCCACAATGAGCAGTTCTTC
CASSPSSGQTHNEQFF
>TRBV5-6|-|TRBD1|TRBJ1-2
TGTGCCAGCAGCTACAACAGGGGGCATGGCTATGGCTACACCTTC
CASSYNRGHGYGYTF
>TRBV19|-|TRBD1|TRBJ1-5
TGTGCCAGTAGTACCGACAGGGGGGGTTGGAGCAATCAGCCCCAGCATTTT
CASSTDRGGWSNQPQHF
>TRBV9|-|TRBD2|TRBJ2-3
TGTGCCAGCAGCGTCGGGACTAGTTTTTCCACAGATACGCAGTATTTT
CASSVGTSFSTDTQYF
>TRBV7-3|-|TRBD2|TRBJ2-5
TGTGCCAGCAGCATTTCTAGCGGGAGCCAAGAGACCCAGTACTTC
CASSISSGSQETQYF
>TRBV19|-|-|TRBJ2-1
TGTGCCAGTAGTAGCCTAGCGTTTGGGGGTGAGCAGTTCTTC
CASSSLAFGGEQFF
>TRBV6-5|-|TRBD1|TRBJ1-2
TGTGCCAGCACCCGGACAGGGGACTATGGCTACACCTTC
CASTRTGDYGYTF
>TRBV4-2|-|-|TRBJ2-1
TGTGCCAGCAGCCAAGCGGGGGAGTTCGGCGAGCAGTTCTTC
CASSQAGEFGEQFF
>TRBV2|once|TRBD2|TRBJ2-7
TGTGCCAGCAGGGGGACTAGCGATTACGAGCAGTACTTC
CASRGTSDYEQYF
>TRBV14|-|-|TRBJ2-7
TGTGCCAGCAGCCAAGACCCCTTAACCGGAGCCGACTACGAGCAGTACTTC
CASSQDPLTGADYEQYF
>TRBV6-1|-|TRBD2|TRBJ2-2
TGTGCCAGCAGTGAAGTAGCGGGTGGATACACCGGGGAGCTGTTTTTT
CASSEVAGGYTGELFF
>TRBV3-1/TRBV3-2|-|TRBD1|TRBJ1-1
TGTGCCAGCAGCCTGCATGGGACAGGGGGCACTGAAGCTTTCTTT
CASSLHGTGGTEAFF
>TRBV28|-|-|TRBJ2-7
TGTGCCAGCAGTTTCACAGGGTTGCGCGCCTACGAGCAGTACTTC
CASSFTGLRAYEQYF
>TRBV5-1|-|-|TRBJ1-6
TGCGCCAGCAGCCTGGGGGACTTCCCGGATTCACCCCTCCACTTT
CASSLGDFPDSPLHF
>TRBV28|-|-|TRBJ1-2
TGTGCCAGCAGCCGCGGGGGAGGGGAAGGTGGCTACACCTTC
CASSRGGGEGGYTF
>TRBV7-2|-|-|TRBJ1-5
TGTGCCAGCAGCTTAGGCAGGGAAAATCAGCCCCAGCATTTT
CASSLGRENQPQHF
>TRBV5-4|-|-|TRBJ1-1
TGTGCCAGCAGCTTGGGAGGGAACGCTAACACTGAAGCTTTCTTT
CASSLGGNANTEAFF
>TRBV28|-|-|TRBJ1-2
TGTGCCAGCAGCCTGAACTATGGCTACACCTTC
CASSLNYGYTF
>TRBV19|-|-|TRBJ1-5
TGTGCCAGTACCGCGGGACTGTCCCTCAATCAGCCCCAGCATTTT
CASTAGLSLNQPQHF
>TRBV27|-|TRBD1|TRBJ2-7
TGTGCCAGCAGTTTATCCCCGGGACAGTCTACCGAGCAGTACTTC
CASSLSPGQSTEQYF
>TRBV12-3/TRBV12-4|-|-|TRBJ1-2
TGTGCCAGCAGCCAGACACTGAACTATGGCTACACCTTC
CASSQTLNYGYTF
>TRBV2|-|TRBD2|TRBJ2-3
TGTGCCAGCAGACGATCCGGGACTAGCGGTGGCACAGATACGCAGTATTTT
CASRRSGTSGGTDTQYF
>TRBV28|-|-|TRBJ2-2
TGTGCCAGCAGGTTGTCGGGAGTTGCCGGGGAGCTGTTTTTT
CASRLSGVAGELFF
>TRBV20-1|-|-|TRBJ2-3
TGCAGTGCTAGTCGTGGGGGGAGCACAGATACGCAGTATTTT
CSASRGGSTDTQYF
>TRBV19|-|TRBD2|TRBJ2-1
TGTGCCAGTAGTAAACTAGCGGGAGGGTCCCATGAGCAGTTCTTC
CASSKLAGGSHEQFF
>TRBV28|once|TRBD1|TRBJ2-7
TGTGCCAGCCTCGACAGGGGGTCCTACGAGCAGTACTTC
CASLDRGSYEQYF
>TRBV4-1|-|-|TRBJ2-7
TGCGCCAGCAGCCAAGAGGGCAGGGGGGTCGGCGAGCAGTACTTC
CASSQEGRGVGEQYF
>TRBV7-2|-|TRBD2|TRBJ2-2
TGTGCCAGCAGCCTAGCGGGAGTTGGCACCGGGGAGCTGTTTTTT
CASSLAGVGTGELFF
>TRBV5-1|-|-|TRBJ1-1
TGCGCCAGCAGCTCCTACGGGAACACTGAAGCTTTCTTT
CASSSYGNTEAFF
>TRBV19|few|-|TRBJ2-7
TGTGCCAGCTCCTCCCCGGGACTCCACTACGAGCAGTACTTC
CASSSPGLHYEQYF
>TRBV18|-|TRBD1|TRBJ1-4
TGTGCCAGCTCACTCGACAGGGGGGAACTGTTTTTT
CASSLDRGELFF
>TRBV4-1|-|TRBD1|TRBJ1-2
TGCGCCAGCAGCCAAGATTCCGACAGGGGGTTTGGCTACACCTTC
CASSQDSDRGFGYTF
>TRBV11-1|-|-|TRBJ1-5
TGTGCCAGCAGTTTGCAGGGGAATCAGCCCCAGCATTTT
CASSLQGNQPQHF